This T cell receptor (beta chain) stems from a study of CD8 T cells in Susac syndrome. Turning to the study itself: When their blood was taken, the Susac syndrome patients had either not yet had any therapy, were taking corticosteroids, or were taking intravenous immunoglobulin alone. Study conclusions and caveats: Within Susac syndrome CD4+ T cell repertoires, clonal expansion was not evident.

Germline V gives CDR1 SEHNR, CDR2 FQNEAQ (reference sequence). The CDR3 has 14 residues. Between the trimmed V and J ends, which lost 3 bases and 7 bases, there was a span of 16 bases. CD8+ and CD4+ T cells from blood underwent TCR beta sequencing, which was carried out in a high-throughput format. Negative isolation yielded CD8+ and CD4+ T cells; FACS enriched TEMRA cells. A word on this clonotype: What it recognizes is unknown.

RNA totalling 0.5 to 1 ug underwent reverse transcription with random hexamers. TCRdb ran MiXCR on the immunoSEQ multiplex PCR reads and lists one entry per CDR3 protein. The data show tens of thousands of distinct CDR3 sequences, with 93% seen just once and roughly 0.15% held by the top ten. The sample was CD4+ T cells from PBMCs. The TCR sequence derives from a human donor with Susac syndrome. This chain joins TRBV7-9 and TRBJ2-7, with a tentative D call TRBD2 (5 bases). CDR3 in DNA: TGTGCCAGCAGCTTGGACTCCTCCATCTGGGAGCAGTACTTC. As protein: CASSLDSSIWEQYF.